These 19 T cell receptor beta chains were all obtained from the same sample, sequenced in a study of identical twins. MiXCR, run by TCRdb on the 5' RACE reads, gives a single entry per CDR3 protein. The sample has 1.5 million to 2 million distinct CDR3 sequences, roughly a third seen once. The sequencing sample was made of cord blood. The source of these receptors is a newborn girl in good health.

V is TRBV12-3 or TRBV12-4 and J is TRBJ2-7, with 9 bases lining up with TRBD1. Trimming cost V 5 bases and J 5 bases; bases outside gene matches: 7. The CDR3 has 14 amino acids. The CDR3 region has the DNA TGTGCCAGCAGTGACGGGACAGGGATCGACGAGCAGTACTTC. Translating it yields CASSDGTGIDEQYF.

There are a few counts of this clonotype. The rearrangement uses TRBV18 and TRBJ2-3; D not resolved. The V end lost 4 bases, the J end lost 3 bases, and 14 bases lay between the germline ends. The CDR3 has 15 residues. CDR1 is KGHSH and CDR2 is LQKENI in the germline V gene. CDR3 in DNA: TGTGCCAGCTCACTCGGACGAAGAGAGACAGATACGCAGTATTTT. Protein product: CASSLGRRETDTQYF. Looking up the rest from reference TRBV18 and TRBJ2-3 gives the full variable domain: NAGVMQNPRHLVRRRGQEARLRCSPMKGHSHVYWYRQLPEEGLKFMVYLQKENIIDESGMPKERFSAEFPKEGPSILRIQQVVRGDSAAYFCASSLGRRETDTQYFGPGTRLTVL.

V and J are TRBV9 and TRBJ2-5; D might be TRBD1 or TRBD2, each matching 5 bases. Germline lookup yields CDR1 SGDLS and CDR2 YYNGEE. V was trimmed by 0 bases and J by 11 bases, leaving 17 bases between them. There are 14 residues in the CDR3. DNA for the CDR3: TGTGCCAGCAGCGTAGGGGGACCGGCCAATGAGCAGTACTTC. It specifies CASSVGGPANEQYF.

The gene calls are TRBV19 and TRBJ1-5; no reliable D call. The CDR3 is made up of 16 amino acids. Per germline, CDR1 LNHDA and CDR2 SQIVND (reference sequence). Between the trimmed V and J ends, which lost 5 bases and 4 bases, there was a span of 18 bases. The DNA for the CDR3 is TGTGCCAGTAGTCTCACGGGCCAGCGGACGAATCAGCCCCAGCATTTT. Its translation is CASSLTGQRTNQPQHF.

This clonotype was seen only a few times. The chain joins TRBV6-4 to TRBJ1-4; D is uncertain. The germline V gene encodes CDR1 MRHNA and CDR2 SNTAGT. The V and J ends lost 7 bases and 0 bases respectively, with 18 bases between them. The CDR3 consists of 17 residues. The CDR3 coding sequence is TGTGCCAGCACTCGACCCGACGGAGCCGCAACTAATGAAAAACTGTTTTTT. As protein: CASTRPDGAATNEKLFF.

V and J are TRBV6-1 and TRBJ2-7; D is unclear. Germline loops: CDR1 MNHNS, CDR2 SASEGT. The germline V and J ends were trimmed by 6 bases and 6 bases, with 12 bases remaining between them. This CDR3 comprises 12 residues. CDR3 sequence reads: CASRAYSCEQYF. Written as DNA, the CDR3 is TGTGCCAGCAGGGCTTACAGCTGCGAGCAGTACTTC.

The V call is TRBV5-6, the J call TRBJ2-1; 7 positions match TRBD1. Germline CDR1 is SGHDT and CDR2 is YYEEEE. The CDR3 sequence is 17 residues long. With 3 bases clipped from V and 4 bases from J, the junction kept 13 bases outside the gene matches. CDR3 region: CASSSITRQGPYNEQFF. The DNA of the CDR3 is TGTGCCAGCAGCTCAATAACGAGACAGGGTCCTTACAATGAGCAGTTCTTC. Full variable domain (missing parts from reference TRBV5-6 and TRBJ2-1): DAGVTQSPTHLIKTRGQQVTLRCSPKSGHDTVSWYQQALGQGPQFIFQYYEEEERQRGNFPDRFSGHQFPNYSSELNVNALLLGDSALYLCASSSITRQGPYNEQFFGPGTRLTVL.

The chain carries TRBV5-1 and TRBJ2-7, with a possible D match to TRBD2 (6 bases). Germline lookup yields CDR1 SGHRS and CDR2 YFSETQ. This CDR3 has 14 amino acids. V was pared by 0 bases and J by 4 bases, with 11 bases between. CDR3 amino acids: CASSLASELYEQYF. CDR3 nucleotide sequence: TGCGCCAGCAGCTTGGCTAGCGAACTTTACGAGCAGTACTTC.

The V and J genes are TRBV5-1 and TRBJ2-2, with D unresolved. Per the germline V gene, CDR1 is SGHRS and CDR2 is YFSETQ. Trimming cost V 4 bases and J 6 bases, with 10 bases left between them. The CDR3 sequence is 13 residues long. The DNA for the CDR3 is TGCGCCAGCAGCCCTCCCGAGGCCGGGGAGCTGTTTTTT. Translated: CASSPPEAGELFF.

The V gene is TRBV4-2, the J gene TRBJ2-2; D uncertain. Per the germline V gene, CDR1 is LGHNA and CDR2 is YNFKEQ. The CDR3 loop spans 15 amino acids. V dropped 3 bases and J dropped 7 bases, with 15 bases sitting between them. The CDR3 spells CASSQPDVPIGELFF. The CDR3 nucleotides read TGTGCCAGCAGCCAGCCCGACGTTCCCATCGGGGAGCTGTTTTTT.

In its sample, this clonotype was seen many times. The chain carries TRBV14 and TRBJ2-1; D gene ambiguous. The V end lost 0 bases, the J end lost 5 bases, and 14 bases lay between the germline ends. Germline V gene sequence: CDR1 SGHDN, CDR2 FVKESK. This CDR3 is 16 amino acids long. CDR3 loop: CASSQDPRLSNNEQFF. The CDR3 DNA reads TGTGCCAGCAGCCAAGATCCCCGACTCAGCAACAATGAGCAGTTCTTC.

This chain joins TRBV4-1 and TRBJ2-5; D not certain. V dropped 2 bases and J dropped 0 bases, with 10 bases sitting between them. The CDR3 consists of 15 residues. CDR1 and CDR2 from the germline V gene are MGHRA and YSYEKL. The CDR3 region has the DNA TGCGCCAGCAGCCAAAGGACGCCCTACCAAGAGACCCAGTACTTC. This translates into CASSQRTPYQETQYF.

This clonotype was detected ten times or more. The genes are TRBV5-1 and TRBJ2-7; D not certain. The CDR3 has 12 residues. V lost 0 bases, J lost 6 bases, and 7 bases lay in between. Germline V gene data show CDR1 as SGHRS and CDR2 as YFSETQ. The CDR3 DNA follows: TGCGCCAGCAGCTTGGAGTTGGGCGAGCAGTACTTC. Its translation: CASSLELGEQYF.

The chain employs TRBV28 and TRBJ2-5; D may be TRBD2 (5 bases). The CDR3 length is 13 residues. V was trimmed by 5 bases and J by 11 bases, leaving 18 bases between them. CDR1 and CDR2 (germline): MDHEN, SYDVKM. In DNA form, the CDR3 reads TGTGCCAGCAGTCGGGATAACGGCAATGAGCAGTACTTC. It specifies CASSRDNGNEQYF.

DNA for the CDR3: TGTGCCACGTTCGCCGTACATCGGAACACTGAAGCTTTCTTT. Its translation is CATFAVHRNTEAFF. V usage is TRBV6-1 and J usage is TRBJ1-1, with D unresolved. Germline V CDR1 and CDR2: MNHNS, SASEGT. CDR3 size: 14 residues. Trimming left V 10 bases short and J 1 base short, with 16 bases between.

This clonotype has a count of ten or more. The chain combines TRBV29-1 with TRBJ2-3; no clear D. Germline CDR1 is SQVTM and CDR2 is ANQGSEA. The ends were cut back, 3 bases at V and 2 bases at J, with 15 bases in the middle. This CDR3 comprises 15 residues. The CDR3 here is CSVERTDTNTDTQYF. The CDR3 DNA reads as TGCAGCGTTGAGAGGACCGACACAAACACAGATACGCAGTATTTT.

V is TRBV5-6 and J is TRBJ2-3; no clear D gene. The germline V gene has CDR1 SGHDT and CDR2 YYEEEE. Trimming cost V 0 bases and J 2 bases, with 13 bases left between them. The CDR3 is 16 amino acids. The CDR3, as DNA: TGTGCCAGCAGCTTGGGATTGATGAGAACCACAGATACGCAGTATTTT. Its protein is CASSLGLMRTTDTQYF.

This clonotype has only a few counts. The junction and the germline gene differ at one end; a read error may be behind it. The rearrangement joins TRBV19 to TRBJ1-6, with no clear D. Germline V lookup: CDR1 LNHDA, CDR2 SQIVND (reference sequence). This CDR3 region has 17 residues. The CDR3 coding sequence is TGTGCCAGTAGTACAACAGCTATGAGCTCCTATAATCCACCCCTCCACTTT. Its protein product is CASSTTAMSSYNPPLHF.

V usage is TRBV14 and J usage is TRBJ2-3; TRBD2 matches 8 bases. CDR1 SGHDN and CDR2 FVKESK come from the germline V gene. J was trimmed by 5 bases and V by 0 bases; bases with no gene match: 4. The CDR3 has 15 residues. The CDR3 loop reads CASSQDHLAGDTQYF. CDR3 DNA: TGTGCCAGCAGCCAAGATCATCTAGCGGGAGATACGCAGTATTTT.